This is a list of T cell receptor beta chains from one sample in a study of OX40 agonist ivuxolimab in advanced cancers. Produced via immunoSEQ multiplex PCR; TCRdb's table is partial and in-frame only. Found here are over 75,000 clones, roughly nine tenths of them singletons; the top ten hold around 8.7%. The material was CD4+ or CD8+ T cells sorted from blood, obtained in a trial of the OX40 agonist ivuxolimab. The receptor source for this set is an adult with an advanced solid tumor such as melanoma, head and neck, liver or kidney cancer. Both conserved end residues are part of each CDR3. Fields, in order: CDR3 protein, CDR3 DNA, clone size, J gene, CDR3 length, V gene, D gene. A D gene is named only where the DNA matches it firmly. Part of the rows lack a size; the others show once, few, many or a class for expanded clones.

CDR3: CASSLGTSGARETQYF
DNA: TGTGCCAGCAGTTTAGGGACTAGCGGAGCCAGAGAGACCCAGTACTTC
size: .
J: TRBJ2-5
length: 16
V: TRBV27
D: TRBD2

CDR3: CASSSSGQGYEQYF
DNA: TGTGCCAGCAGTTCCTCGGGACAGGGGTACGAGCAGTACTTC
size: .
J: TRBJ2-7
length: 14
V: TRBV27
D: TRBD1

CDR3: CASSSYYNQPQHF
DNA: TGTGCCAGCAGCTCGTACTACAATCAGCCCCAGCATTTT
size: .
J: TRBJ1-5
length: 13
V: TRBV7-9
D: .

CDR3: CASSGGDSNQPQHF
DNA: TGTGCCAGCAGCGGCGGGGATAGCAATCAGCCCCAGCATTTT
size: .
J: TRBJ1-5
length: 14
V: TRBV5-6
D: .

CDR3: CARSLGRMYGYTF
DNA: TGTGCCAGAAGCTTGGGACGGATGTATGGCTACACCTTC
size: .
J: TRBJ1-2
length: 13
V: TRBV5-3
D: .

CDR3: CASSSGQGWTEAFF
DNA: TGCGCCAGCAGTTCCGGACAGGGCTGGACTGAAGCTTTCTTT
size: .
J: TRBJ1-1
length: 14
V: TRBV10-1
D: TRBD1

CDR3: CASSLGAGRIGQYF
DNA: TGTGCCAGCAGCTTGGGTGCTGGACGGATCGGCCAGTACTTC
size: .
J: TRBJ2-5
length: 14
V: TRBV11-2
D: .

CDR3: CASSPRTGNTEAFF
DNA: TGTGCCAGCAGCCCCCGGACAGGGAACACTGAAGCTTTCTTT
size: .
J: TRBJ1-1
length: 14
V: TRBV7-2
D: TRBD1

CDR3: CASSLALAEQETQYF
DNA: TGCGCCAGCAGCTTGGCGTTAGCGGAGCAAGAGACCCAGTACTTC
size: .
J: TRBJ2-5
length: 15
V: TRBV5-1
D: .

CDR3: CASSLPLDSGYTF
DNA: TGCGCCAGCAGCCTCCCCTTGGACTCTGGCTACACCTTC
size: .
J: TRBJ1-2
length: 13
V: TRBV10-1
D: .

CDR3: CASSEALPPGPYEQYF
DNA: TGTGCCAGCAGTGAAGCGCTTCCCCCGGGGCCCTACGAGCAGTACTTC
size: .
J: TRBJ2-7
length: 16
V: TRBV6-1
D: .

CDR3: CASSPTGLAGHTDTQYF
DNA: TGCGCCAGCAGCCCGACAGGACTAGCGGGACACACAGATACGCAGTATTTT
size: .
J: TRBJ2-3
length: 17
V: TRBV4-1
D: TRBD2

CDR3: CASSYLRADEQFF
DNA: TGTGCCAGCAGTTACTTGAGGGCCGATGAGCAGTTCTTC
size: .
J: TRBJ2-1
length: 13
V: TRBV6-5
D: .

CDR3: CASSQGRTGRYEQYF
DNA: TGCGCCAGCAGCCAAGGCAGGACAGGTCGGTACGAGCAGTACTTC
size: few
J: TRBJ2-7
length: 15
V: TRBV4-1
D: TRBD1

CDR3: CSGTGNSYEQYF
DNA: TGCAGCGGGACAGGAAATTCCTACGAGCAGTACTTC
size: .
J: TRBJ2-7
length: 12
V: TRBV29-1
D: TRBD1

CDR3: CASSNRLAGDIGNEQFF
DNA: TGTGCCAGCAGTAACCGACTAGCGGGAGATATTGGCAATGAGCAGTTCTTC
size: .
J: TRBJ2-1
length: 17
V: TRBV27
D: TRBD2

CDR3: CASSSQIDTQYF
DNA: TGTGCCAGCAGTTCCCAGATAGATACGCAGTATTTT
size: .
J: TRBJ2-3
length: 12
V: TRBV6-6
D: .

CDR3: CASGLYEQYF
DNA: TGTGCCAGCGGTCTCTACGAGCAGTACTTC
size: .
J: TRBJ2-7
length: 10
V: TRBV27
D: .

CDR3: CASSDSTGADEQFF
DNA: TGTGCCAGCAGTGACTCGACAGGGGCCGATGAGCAGTTCTTC
size: few
J: TRBJ2-1
length: 14
V: TRBV6-4
D: TRBD1

CDR3: CASSLGGQGNEQYF
DNA: TGTGCCAGCAGCTTAGGGGGACAGGGTAACGAGCAGTACTTC
size: .
J: TRBJ2-7
length: 14
V: TRBV7-9
D: TRBD1

CDR3: CASSLGRYNEQFF
DNA: TGTGCCAGCAGCCTCGGACGATACAATGAGCAGTTCTTC
size: .
J: TRBJ2-1
length: 13
V: TRBV6-5
D: .

CDR3: CASSSRRSSYNEQFF
DNA: TGTGCCAGCAGCTCAAGAAGGAGCTCCTACAATGAGCAGTTCTTC
size: .
J: TRBJ2-1
length: 15
V: TRBV5-6
D: .

CDR3: CAISEGGYEQFF
DNA: TGTGCCATCAGTGAAGGAGGGTATGAGCAGTTCTTC
size: .
J: TRBJ2-1
length: 12
V: TRBV10-3
D: .

CDR3: CASSLALDTYSRETQYF
DNA: TGTGCCAGCAGCTTAGCACTCGACACCTATTCTAGAGAGACCCAGTACTTC
size: once
J: TRBJ2-5
length: 17
V: TRBV7-9
D: .

CDR3: CGVAAGARGSGNTIYF
DNA: TGCGGCGTAGCAGCAGGGGCCAGGGGCTCTGGAAACACCATATATTTT
size: .
J: TRBJ1-3
length: 16
V: TRBV4-1
D: .

CDR3: CASSLPIDRGNTGELFF
DNA: TGCGCCAGCAGCTTACCCATTGACAGGGGAAACACCGGGGAGCTGTTTTTT
size: .
J: TRBJ2-2
length: 17
V: TRBV5-1
D: TRBD1

CDR3: CSVRGLAGGKSEQYF
DNA: TGCAGCGTGAGGGGGTTGGCGGGAGGCAAAAGCGAGCAGTACTTC
size: .
J: TRBJ2-7
length: 15
V: TRBV29-1
D: TRBD2

CDR3: CASTPGGGRGNTIYF
DNA: TGTGCCAGCACCCCGGGGGGGGGTAGAGGAAACACCATATATTTT
size: .
J: TRBJ1-3
length: 15
V: TRBV7-9
D: .

CDR3: CASGPGGTEAFF
DNA: TGTGCTAGTGGACCGGGGGGCACTGAAGCTTTCTTT
size: once
J: TRBJ1-1
length: 12
V: TRBV12-5
D: .

CDR3: CASSPPAGLLSYEQYF
DNA: TGTGCCAGCAGCCCTCCCGCCGGGTTACTCTCCTACGAGCAGTACTTC
size: once
J: TRBJ2-7
length: 16
V: TRBV7-9
D: .

CDR3: CASSGTSGSGFYNEQFF
DNA: TGTGCCAGCAGTGGGACTAGCGGGAGCGGTTTTTACAATGAGCAGTTCTTC
size: .
J: TRBJ2-1
length: 17
V: TRBV7-9
D: TRBD2

CDR3: CASSPAGGDYGYTF
DNA: TGTGCCAGCAGCCCCGCAGGAGGCGACTATGGCTACACCTTC
size: .
J: TRBJ1-2
length: 14
V: TRBV5-6
D: .

CDR3: CASSDYGQPQHF
DNA: TGTGCCAGCAGTGATTACGGTCAGCCCCAGCATTTT
size: .
J: TRBJ1-5
length: 12
V: TRBV25-1
D: .

CDR3: CASKKPKDEAFF
DNA: TGTGCCAGCAAAAAACCGAAGGATGAAGCTTTCTTT
size: .
J: TRBJ1-1
length: 12
V: TRBV7-9
D: .

CDR3: CSVEERGILFYNEQFF
DNA: TGCAGCGTTGAAGAGCGGGGGATTTTATTCTACAATGAGCAGTTCTTC
size: few
J: TRBJ2-1
length: 16
V: TRBV29-1
D: TRBD2

CDR3: CASSPTGSGNLEAFF
DNA: TGTGCCAGTAGTCCGACTGGTTCAGGGAATCTTGAAGCTTTCTTT
size: .
J: TRBJ1-1
length: 15
V: TRBV19
D: .

CDR3: CASSPYRAGTGVNTIYF
DNA: TGTGCCAGCTCACCATACCGAGCCGGGACAGGGGTAAACACCATATATTTT
size: .
J: TRBJ1-3
length: 17
V: TRBV18
D: TRBD1

CDR3: CASSLGGPPYYEQYF
DNA: TGTGCCAGCAGCTTAGGCGGGCCCCCATACTACGAGCAGTACTTC
size: .
J: TRBJ2-7
length: 15
V: TRBV11-2
D: .

CDR3: CASSSDRAGNTIYF
DNA: TGTGCCAGCAGCTCGGACAGGGCTGGAAACACCATATATTTT
size: once
J: TRBJ1-3
length: 14
V: TRBV5-4
D: TRBD1

CDR3: CASNQVGGSGYTF
DNA: TGTGCCAGCAACCAAGTGGGGGGATCTGGCTACACCTTC
size: .
J: TRBJ1-2
length: 13
V: TRBV25-1
D: .

CDR3: CASSPHTGILYEQYF
DNA: TGTGCCAGCAGCCCACACACAGGGATACTCTACGAGCAGTACTTC
size: .
J: TRBJ2-7
length: 15
V: TRBV5-4
D: .